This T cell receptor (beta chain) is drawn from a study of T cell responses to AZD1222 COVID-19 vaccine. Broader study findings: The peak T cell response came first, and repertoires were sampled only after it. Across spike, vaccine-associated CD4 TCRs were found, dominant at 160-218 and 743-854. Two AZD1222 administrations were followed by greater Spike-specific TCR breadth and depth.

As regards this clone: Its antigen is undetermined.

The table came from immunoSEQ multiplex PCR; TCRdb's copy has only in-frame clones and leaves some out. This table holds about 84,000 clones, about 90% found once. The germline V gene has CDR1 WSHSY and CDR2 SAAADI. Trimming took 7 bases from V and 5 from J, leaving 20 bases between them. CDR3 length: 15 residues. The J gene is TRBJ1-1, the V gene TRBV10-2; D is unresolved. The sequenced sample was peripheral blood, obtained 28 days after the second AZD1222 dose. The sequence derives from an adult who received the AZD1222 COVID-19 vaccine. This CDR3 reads CASTEGVSRRTEAFF. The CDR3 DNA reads TGCGCCAGCACCGAGGGTGTATCTAGGCGGACTGAAGCTTTCTTT.